This T cell receptor beta chain was sequenced during a study of blood T cell repertoires in COVID-19. Study-level information: T cells, B-cell-depleted T cells, or PBMCs provided the cDNA or gDNA that served as material.

The V segment lost 6 bases and the J segment 5 bases; nucleotides outside the gene matches: 3. Germline lookup yields CDR1 MNHEY and CDR2 SVGAGI. This CDR3 has 13 residues. The table came from immunoSEQ multiplex PCR; TCRdb's copy has only in-frame clones and leaves some out. Of a few hundred thousand clones listed, 87% were seen once; the top ten hold 8% to 9.5%. Clinical history as reported by participants underpinned cohort assignment. The sequence was collected from a woman between 18 and 29 years old who had recovered from COVID-19. The chain uses TRBV6-5 and TRBJ2-1, with 8 bases matching TRBD1. Sequencing was performed on PBMCs or T cells enriched from blood (not recorded which). CDR3 loop: CASRRDRNNEQFF. CDR3 DNA: TGTGCCAGCAGACGGGACAGGAACAATGAGCAGTTCTTC.